A single sample is the source of the 22 T cell receptor beta chains below, sequenced in a study of T cell responses to AZD1222 COVID-19 vaccine. The assay was immunoSEQ multiplex PCR, and TCRdb's table has in-frame clones only and misses some. This table has about 130,000 clones, roughly nine tenths appearing once. Sequences were derived from peripheral blood, sampled on day 0 of AZD1222 vaccination. These receptors were collected from an adult in good health.

This clone appeared a single time. V gene TRBV5-6 combines with J gene TRBJ2-1; 10 nucleotides match TRBD2. The CDR3 length is 16 residues. V lost 0 bases to trimming and J lost 7 bases; unmatched junction nucleotides: 7. Germline V gene lookup returns CDR1 SGHDT and CDR2 YYEEEE. CDR3 protein: CASSLVVLAGINEQFF. The CDR3 nucleotides read TGTGCCAGCAGCTTGGTGGTACTAGCGGGAATAAATGAGCAGTTCTTC.

The chain joins TRBV19 to TRBJ2-7; TRBD2 aligns across 10 bases. Trimming at V came to 5 bases and at J to 0 bases, leaving 7 bases not matched to a gene. This CDR3 is built from 16 residues. Germline-derived CDR1 and CDR2 are LNHDA and SQIVND (reference sequence). The CDR3 protein is CASSPPSSGSSYEQYF. CDR3 sequence (DNA): TGTGCCAGTAGTCCGCCCTCTAGCGGGAGCTCCTACGAGCAGTACTTC.

The V gene is TRBV19, the J gene TRBJ2-5, with 9 bases matching TRBD1. CDR3 length equals 15 residues. V dropped 1 base and J dropped 7; count of bases not matched to a gene: 7. The germline V gene encodes CDR1 LNHDA and CDR2 SQIVND (reference sequence). The CDR3 protein is CASSIGDRVGGTQYF. CDR3 in DNA: TGTGCCAGTAGTATAGGGGACAGGGTTGGAGGGACCCAGTACTTC.

The chain joins TRBV7-2 to TRBJ2-1; 7 positions match TRBD2. The CDR3 sequence is 15 residues long. V trimming: 5 bases; J trimming: 10 bases; junction bases outside the gene matches: 14. Per the germline V gene, CDR1 is SGHTA and CDR2 is FQGNSA. The CDR3 region is CASSQPGPGGQEQFF. The CDR3 coding sequence is TGTGCCAGCAGCCAACCCGGCCCGGGGGGTCAGGAGCAGTTCTTC.

Written as DNA, the CDR3 is TGTGCCAGCGGTAGCGGAGAGACCCAGTACTTC. This translates into CASGSGETQYF. The rearrangement links TRBV6-6 to TRBJ2-5; a possible D gene is TRBD2 (6 bases). Germline CDR1 is MNHNY and CDR2 is SVGAGI (reference sequence). The ends were cut back, 8 bases at V and 4 bases at J, with 8 bases in the middle. This CDR3 region has 11 residues.

The gene calls are TRBV19 and TRBJ1-5; the D is unclear. The CDR3 has 18 amino acids. The V end was cut by 2 bases, the J end by 0 bases, with 17 bases between. Germline CDR1 is LNHDA and CDR2 is SQIVND (reference sequence). Here the CDR3 DNA reads TGTGCCAGTAGTATAAGCACAGTCCTACGGGGTAGCAATCAGCCCCAGCATTTT. This sequence encodes CASSISTVLRGSNQPQHF.

The gene calls are TRBV4-2 and TRBJ1-5, with D maybe TRBD1 (6 bases). The germline V gene encodes CDR1 LGHNA and CDR2 YNFKEQ. The germline V and J ends were trimmed by 2 bases and 5 bases, with 16 bases remaining between them. This CDR3 comprises 16 residues. The CDR3 spells CASSQSMGASYQPQHF. The CDR3 bases are TGTGCCAGCAGCCAATCGATGGGGGCCTCCTATCAGCCCCAGCATTTT.

In nucleotides, the CDR3 is TGCGCCAGCAGCCAAGCACCCCCGGGAGGACTAGCGGGGGGGCGGGATACGCAGTATTTT. It encodes CASSQAPPGGLAGGRDTQYF. The chain has TRBV4-3 and TRBJ2-3; 15 positions agree with TRBD2. Germline V lookup: CDR1 LGHNA, CDR2 YSLEER. V was pared by 1 base and J by 6 bases, with 14 bases of the junction left unmatched. The CDR3 consists of 20 residues.

The J gene is TRBJ2-7, the V gene TRBV5-1, with TRBD1 matching 10 bases. Germline assignment: CDR1 SGHRS and CDR2 YFSETQ. This CDR3 has 15 residues. Trimming took 0 bases from V and 7 from J; bases not matched to a gene: 7. CDR3 protein: CASSLEGTGVGEQYF. In DNA form, the CDR3 reads TGCGCCAGCAGCTTGGAGGGGACAGGGGTGGGAGAGCAGTACTTC.

V is TRBV7-2 and J is TRBJ2-1; 10 bases line up with TRBD2. This CDR3 has 15 residues. Germline CDR1 SGHTA, CDR2 FQGNSA. The V and J ends lost 1 base and 6 bases, in that order; junction bases with no gene match: 3. CDR3 DNA sequence: TGTGCCAGCAGCTTAGTTAGCGGGGGGAGCAATGAGCAGTTCTTC. Translation: CASSLVSGGSNEQFF.

The genes are TRBV7-2 and TRBJ1-1; D might be TRBD1 (6 bases). Germline CDR1 reads SGHTA; CDR2 reads FQGNSA. The CDR3 extends over 15 amino acids. Trimming cost V 6 bases and J 4 bases, with 18 bases left between them. CDR3 loop: CASRPGHRVTTEAFF. The CDR3 DNA is TGTGCCAGCAGGCCGGGACACCGGGTTACCACTGAAGCTTTCTTT.

The chain couples TRBV28 to TRBJ1-1; no reliable D call. Germline lookup yields CDR1 MDHEN and CDR2 SYDVKM. The CDR3 runs to 14 residues. Between the trimmed V and J ends, which lost 7 bases and 1 base, there was a span of 13 bases. The DNA of the CDR3 is TGTGCCAGCACCGGGAGGGCTCCGAACACTGAAGCTTTCTTT. It is translated as CASTGRAPNTEAFF.

The J gene is TRBJ2-3, the V gene TRBV4-3; possible D gene TRBD2, 6 bases. The CDR3 extends over 16 amino acids. CDR1 and CDR2 from the germline V gene are LGHNA and YSLEER. V gave up 4 bases and J gave up 6 bases, with 20 bases separating them. Written as DNA, the CDR3 is TGCGCCAGCAGCCCCCTGGGGCGGGATAACTTGGATACGCAGTATTTT. This translates into CASSPLGRDNLDTQYF.

The genes are TRBV15 and TRBJ2-6; D is unresolved. This CDR3 contains 14 residues. V lost 1 base to trimming and J lost 4 bases, with 5 bases between them. CDR1 and CDR2 (germline): LNHNV, YYDKDF (reference sequence). The CDR3 loop is CATSRVDGANVLTF. The CDR3 nucleotides are TGTGCCACCAGCAGAGTCGACGGGGCCAACGTCCTGACTTTC.

The chain has TRBV5-1 and TRBJ1-1; no clear D. The V gene's germline CDR1 is SGHRS and CDR2 YFSETQ. Trimming cost V 0 bases and J 1 base, with 4 bases left between them. The CDR3 loop spans 13 amino acids. The CDR3 region has the DNA TGCGCCAGCAGCTTGGCGGCGAACACTGAAGCTTTCTTT. This codes for CASSLAANTEAFF. Variable domain in full (rest from reference TRBV5-1 and TRBJ1-1): KAGVTQTPRYLIKTRGQQVTLSCSPISGHRSVSWYQQTPGQGLQFLFEYFSETQRNKGNFPGRFSGRQFSNSRSEMNVSTLELGDSALYLCASSLAANTEAFFGQGTRLTVV.

This chain links TRBV5-1 with TRBJ2-6; D gene uncertain. CDR1 SGHRS and CDR2 YFSETQ come from the germline V gene. This CDR3 has 15 residues. The V and J ends lost 6 bases and 0 bases respectively, with 10 bases between them. The CDR3 bases are TGCGCCAGCAATCCCACACTCTCTGGGGCCAACGTCCTGACTTTC. It codes for CASNPTLSGANVLTF.

The chain combines TRBV9 with TRBJ2-3; D might be TRBD1 (5 bases). V was trimmed by 0 bases and J by 4 bases, leaving 15 bases between them. This CDR3 contains 16 residues. Germline-derived CDR1 and CDR2 are SGDLS and YYNGEE. The CDR3 nucleotides are TGTGCCAGCAGCGTAGAAGGGGCAGGACGGTCAGATACGCAGTATTTT. Its translation is CASSVEGAGRSDTQYF.

The V and J genes are TRBV7-9 and TRBJ2-1; D gene ambiguous. The CDR3 length is 11 residues. CDR1 SEHNR and CDR2 FQNEAQ come from the germline V gene (reference sequence). The V and J ends lost 5 bases and 9 bases respectively, with 8 bases between them. CDR3 sequence (DNA): TGTGCCAGCAGCCGTCGTGTTGAGCAGTTCTTC. It specifies CASSRRVEQFF.

This clone appeared a single time. The J gene is TRBJ2-7, the V gene TRBV6-1; unclear D gene. The CDR3 extends over 13 amino acids. CDR1 is MNHNS, CDR2 SASEGT, per germline. V lost 3 bases, J lost 1 base, and 7 bases lay in between. The CDR3 here is CASSDRSSYEQYF. CDR3 nucleotide sequence: TGTGCCAGCAGTGACAGGTCTTCCTACGAGCAGTACTTC.

The sample holds one count of this clone. The V and J genes are TRBV3-1 (or the pseudogene TRBV3-2) and TRBJ2-7; D is undetermined. Germline CDR1 and CDR2: LGHDT and YNNKEL (reference sequence). This CDR3 region has 13 residues. V was trimmed by 4 bases and J by 3 bases, leaving 10 bases between them. The CDR3 sequence: CASSRRLYYEQYF. The CDR3 DNA reads TGTGCCAGCAGCCGCCGGCTTTACTACGAGCAGTACTTC.

The chain joins TRBV28 to TRBJ1-5; D ambiguous. The ends were cut back, 5 bases at V and 0 bases at J, with 2 bases in the middle. Germline assignment: CDR1 MDHEN and CDR2 SYDVKM. The CDR3 is 12 residues long. CDR3 protein: CASSISNQPQHF. In nucleotides, the CDR3 is TGTGCCAGCAGTATTAGCAATCAGCCCCAGCATTTT. Full variable domain (outside the CDR3, taken from reference TRBV28 and TRBJ1-5): DVKVTQSSRYLVKRTGEKVFLECVQDMDHENMFWYRQDPGLGLRLIYFSYDVKMKEKGDIPEGYSVSREKKERFSLILESASTNQTSMYLCASSISNQPQHFGDGTRLSIL.

Written as DNA, the CDR3 is TGTGCCAGCAATCTAATATTGGGCACTGAAGCTTTCTTT. Translation gives CASNLILGTEAFF. The chain combines TRBV12-3 or TRBV12-4 with TRBJ1-1; D uncertain. CDR3 length: 13 amino acids. V lost 7 bases to trimming and J lost 4 bases, with 13 bases between them.